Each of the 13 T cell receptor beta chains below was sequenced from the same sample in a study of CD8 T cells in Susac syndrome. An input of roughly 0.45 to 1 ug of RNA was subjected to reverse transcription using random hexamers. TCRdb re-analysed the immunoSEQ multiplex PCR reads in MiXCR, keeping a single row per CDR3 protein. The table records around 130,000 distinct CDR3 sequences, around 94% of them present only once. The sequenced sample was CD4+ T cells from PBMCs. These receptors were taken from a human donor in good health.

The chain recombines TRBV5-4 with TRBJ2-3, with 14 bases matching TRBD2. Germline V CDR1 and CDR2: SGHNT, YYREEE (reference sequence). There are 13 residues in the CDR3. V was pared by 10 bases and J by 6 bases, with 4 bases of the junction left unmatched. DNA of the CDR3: TGTGCCGTCGGGACTAGCGGGAGCGATACGCAGTATTTT. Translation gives CAVGTSGSDTQYF.

The CDR3 DNA follows: TGTGCCAGCAGCTTGACAGGAAACACCGGGGAGCTGTTTTTT. As protein: CASSLTGNTGELFF. The rearrangement uses TRBV7-9 and TRBJ2-2; TRBD1 might be the D (6 bases). The CDR3 is 14 residues long. V was shortened by 3 bases and J by 2 bases, with 7 bases between the two germline ends. Per the germline V gene, CDR1 is SEHNR and CDR2 is FQNEAQ (reference sequence).

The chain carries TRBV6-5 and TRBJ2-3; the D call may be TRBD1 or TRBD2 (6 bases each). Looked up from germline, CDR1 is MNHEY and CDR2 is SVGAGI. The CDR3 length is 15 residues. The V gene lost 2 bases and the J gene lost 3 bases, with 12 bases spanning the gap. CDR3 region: CASSYGGRGTDTQYF. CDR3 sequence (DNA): TGTGCCAGCAGTTACGGGGGGCGAGGAACAGATACGCAGTATTTT.

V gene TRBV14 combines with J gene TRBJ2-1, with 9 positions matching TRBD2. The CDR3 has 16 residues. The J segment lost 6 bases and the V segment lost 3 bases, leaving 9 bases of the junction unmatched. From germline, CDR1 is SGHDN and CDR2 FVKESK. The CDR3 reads CASSQKPGLASNEQFF. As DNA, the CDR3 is TGTGCCAGCAGCCAGAAACCGGGACTAGCTTCCAATGAGCAGTTCTTC.

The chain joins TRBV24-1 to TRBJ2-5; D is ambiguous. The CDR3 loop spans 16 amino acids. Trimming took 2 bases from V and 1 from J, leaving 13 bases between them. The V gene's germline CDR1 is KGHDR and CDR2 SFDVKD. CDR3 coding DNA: TGTGCCACCAGTGATTCACGCTCGACAAGCCAAGAGACCCAGTACTTC. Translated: CATSDSRSTSQETQYF.

The CDR3 DNA reads as TGTGCCAGCAGTTGGGTGGACAGCTCCTACGAGCAGTACTTC. The encoded protein is CASSWVDSSYEQYF. The chain employs TRBV12-3 or TRBV12-4 and TRBJ2-7, with D possibly TRBD1 on 6 matching bases. This CDR3 comprises 14 residues. Trimming shortened V by 4 bases and J by 0 bases, and 10 bases separated the two germline ends.

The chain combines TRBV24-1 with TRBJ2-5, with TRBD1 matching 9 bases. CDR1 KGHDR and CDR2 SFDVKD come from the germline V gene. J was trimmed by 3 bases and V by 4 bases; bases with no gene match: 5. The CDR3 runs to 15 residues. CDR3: CATSETGTGKETQYF. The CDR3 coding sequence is TGTGCCACCAGTGAAACCGGGACAGGGAAAGAGACCCAGTACTTC.

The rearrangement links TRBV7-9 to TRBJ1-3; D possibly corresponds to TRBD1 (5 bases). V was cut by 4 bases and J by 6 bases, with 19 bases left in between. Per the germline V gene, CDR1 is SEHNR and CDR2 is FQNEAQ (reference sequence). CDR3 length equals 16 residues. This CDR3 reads CASSSITSRDQNTIYF. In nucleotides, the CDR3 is TGTGCCAGCAGCTCAATAACCTCCCGGGACCAAAACACCATATATTTT. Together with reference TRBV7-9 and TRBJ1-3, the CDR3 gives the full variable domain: DTGVSQNPRHKITKRGQNVTFRCDPISEHNRLYWYRQTLGQGPEFLTYFQNEAQLEKSRLLSDRFSAERPKGSFSTLEIQRTEQGDSAMYLCASSSITSRDQNTIYFGEGSWLTVV.

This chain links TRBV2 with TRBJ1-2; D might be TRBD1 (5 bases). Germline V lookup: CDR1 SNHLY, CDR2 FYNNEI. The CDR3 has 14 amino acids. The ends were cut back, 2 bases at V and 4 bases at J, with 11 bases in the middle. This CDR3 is CASSEQGDVYGYTF. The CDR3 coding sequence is TGTGCCAGCAGTGAACAGGGAGATGTCTATGGCTACACCTTC.

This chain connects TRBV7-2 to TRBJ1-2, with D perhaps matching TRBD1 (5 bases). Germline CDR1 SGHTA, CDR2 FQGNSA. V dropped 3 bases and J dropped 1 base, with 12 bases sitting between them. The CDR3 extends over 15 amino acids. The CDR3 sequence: CASSFPGTFNYGYTF. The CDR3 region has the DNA TGTGCCAGCAGCTTCCCAGGGACCTTTAACTATGGCTACACCTTC.

The CDR3 coding sequence is TGCAGCGTTGAAGCGGGTGGGCGGGGAGATACGCAGTATTTT. Encoded protein: CSVEAGGRGDTQYF. The gene calls are TRBV29-1 and TRBJ2-3, with a tentative D call TRBD2 (6 bases). With 1 base removed from V and 5 bases from J, the gap between germline ends came to 13 bases. Per the germline V gene, CDR1 is SQVTM and CDR2 is ANQGSEA. There are 14 residues in the CDR3.

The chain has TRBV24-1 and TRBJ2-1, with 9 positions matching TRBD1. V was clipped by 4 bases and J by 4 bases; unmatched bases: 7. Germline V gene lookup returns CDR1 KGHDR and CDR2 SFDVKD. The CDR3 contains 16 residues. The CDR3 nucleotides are TGTGCCACCAGTGACACCGGGACAGGGCGTTACAATGAGCAGTTCTTC. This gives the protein CATSDTGTGRYNEQFF.

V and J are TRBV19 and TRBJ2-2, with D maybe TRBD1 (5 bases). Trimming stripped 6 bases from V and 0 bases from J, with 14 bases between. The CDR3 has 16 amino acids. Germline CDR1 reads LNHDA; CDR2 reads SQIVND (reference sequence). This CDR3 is CASSPWGGSNTGELFF. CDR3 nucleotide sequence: TGTGCCAGTAGCCCGTGGGGCGGCTCGAACACCGGGGAGCTGTTTTTT.